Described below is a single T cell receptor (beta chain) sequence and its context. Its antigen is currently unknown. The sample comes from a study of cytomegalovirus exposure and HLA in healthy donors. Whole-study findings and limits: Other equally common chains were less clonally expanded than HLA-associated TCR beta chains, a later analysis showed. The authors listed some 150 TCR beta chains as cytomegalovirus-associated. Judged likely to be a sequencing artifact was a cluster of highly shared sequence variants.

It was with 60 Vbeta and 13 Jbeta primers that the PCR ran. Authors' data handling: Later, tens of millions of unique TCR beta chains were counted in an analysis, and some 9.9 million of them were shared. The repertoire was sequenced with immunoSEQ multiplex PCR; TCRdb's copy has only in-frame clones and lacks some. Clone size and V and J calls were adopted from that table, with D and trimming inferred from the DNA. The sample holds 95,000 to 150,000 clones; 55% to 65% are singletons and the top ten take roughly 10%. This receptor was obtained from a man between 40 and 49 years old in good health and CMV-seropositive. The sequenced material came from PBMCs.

CDR3 sequence reads: CSVDDRASNYGYTF. DNA for the CDR3: TGCAGCGTTGATGACAGGGCCTCTAACTATGGCTACACCTTC. The chain uses TRBV29-1 and TRBJ1-2, with 7 bases aligning to TRBD1. Trimming took 3 bases from V and 0 from J; bases not matched to a gene: 4. Germline V lookup: CDR1 SQVTM, CDR2 ANQGSEA. The CDR3 sequence is 14 residues long.